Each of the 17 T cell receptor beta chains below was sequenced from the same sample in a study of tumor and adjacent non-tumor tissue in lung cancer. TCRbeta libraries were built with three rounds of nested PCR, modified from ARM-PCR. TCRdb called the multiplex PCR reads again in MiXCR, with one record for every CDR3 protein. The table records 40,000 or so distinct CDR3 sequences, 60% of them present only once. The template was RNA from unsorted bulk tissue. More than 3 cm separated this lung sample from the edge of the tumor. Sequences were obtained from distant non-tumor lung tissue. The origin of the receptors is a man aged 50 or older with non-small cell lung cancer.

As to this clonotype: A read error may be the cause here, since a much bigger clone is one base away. DNA of the CDR3: TGTGCCATCGGGGCTAGCGGGGGGTCCCAAGAGACCCAGTACTTC. This gives the protein CAIGASGGSQETQYF. V usage is TRBV28 and J usage is TRBJ2-5, with 11 bases aligning to TRBD2. Germline V gene sequence: CDR1 MDHEN, CDR2 SYDVKM. This CDR3 contains 15 residues. Trimming cost V 10 bases and J 1 base; bases outside gene matches: 8.

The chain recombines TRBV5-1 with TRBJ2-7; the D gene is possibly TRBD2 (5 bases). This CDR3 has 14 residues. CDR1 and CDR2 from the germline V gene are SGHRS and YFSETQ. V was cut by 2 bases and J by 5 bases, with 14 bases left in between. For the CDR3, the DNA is TGCGCCAGCAGCTTTCGTCCGGGGTCTAACGAGCAGTACTTC. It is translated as CASSFRPGSNEQYF. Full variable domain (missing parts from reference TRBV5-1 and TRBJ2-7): KAGVTQTPRYLIKTRGQQVTLSCSPISGHRSVSWYQQTPGQGLQFLFEYFSETQRNKGNFPGRFSGRQFSNSRSEMNVSTLELGDSALYLCASSFRPGSNEQYFGPGTRLTVT.

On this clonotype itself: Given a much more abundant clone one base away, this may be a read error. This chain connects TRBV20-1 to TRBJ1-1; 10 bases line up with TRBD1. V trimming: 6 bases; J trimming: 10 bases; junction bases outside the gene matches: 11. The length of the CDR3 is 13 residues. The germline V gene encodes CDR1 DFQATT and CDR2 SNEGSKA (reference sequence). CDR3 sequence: CSAHRQGAIGAFF. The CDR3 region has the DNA TGCAGTGCACACAGACAGGGGGCGATTGGAGCTTTCTTT.

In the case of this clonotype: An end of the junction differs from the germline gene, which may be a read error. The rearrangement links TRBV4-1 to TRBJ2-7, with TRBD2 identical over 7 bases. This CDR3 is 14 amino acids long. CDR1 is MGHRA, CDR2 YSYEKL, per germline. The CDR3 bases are TGCGCCAGTAGCCAAGGACTAGTGGCCTACGAGCAGTACTTC. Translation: CASSQGLVAYEQYF.

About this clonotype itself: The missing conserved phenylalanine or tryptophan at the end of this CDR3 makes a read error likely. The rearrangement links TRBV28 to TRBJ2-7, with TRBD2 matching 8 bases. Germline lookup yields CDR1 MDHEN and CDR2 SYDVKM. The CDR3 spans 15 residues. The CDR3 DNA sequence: TGTGTCAGCAGAAAAGCAATAGCGGGATCCTACGAGCAGTACTTA. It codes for CVSRKAIAGSYEQYL.

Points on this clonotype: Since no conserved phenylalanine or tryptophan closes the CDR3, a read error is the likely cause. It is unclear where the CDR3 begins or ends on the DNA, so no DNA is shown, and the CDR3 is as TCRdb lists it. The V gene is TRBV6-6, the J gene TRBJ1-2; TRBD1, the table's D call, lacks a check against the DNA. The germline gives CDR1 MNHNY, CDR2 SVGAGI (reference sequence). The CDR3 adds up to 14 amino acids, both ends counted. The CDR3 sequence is CASSSTGQAYGCTS.

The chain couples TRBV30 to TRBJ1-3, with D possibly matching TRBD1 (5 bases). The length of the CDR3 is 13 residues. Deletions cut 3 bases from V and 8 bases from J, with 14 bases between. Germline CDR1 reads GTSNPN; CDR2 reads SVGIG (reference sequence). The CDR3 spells CAWSRGRLDTIYF. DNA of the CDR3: TGTGCCTGGAGCCGGGGCCGACTCGACACCATATATTTT.

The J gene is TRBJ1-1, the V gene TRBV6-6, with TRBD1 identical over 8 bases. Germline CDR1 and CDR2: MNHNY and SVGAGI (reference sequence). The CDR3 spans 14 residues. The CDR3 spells CVISAGGLNTEAFF. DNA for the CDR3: TGTGTCATCAGCGCAGGGGGCTTGAACACTGAAGCTTTCTTT.

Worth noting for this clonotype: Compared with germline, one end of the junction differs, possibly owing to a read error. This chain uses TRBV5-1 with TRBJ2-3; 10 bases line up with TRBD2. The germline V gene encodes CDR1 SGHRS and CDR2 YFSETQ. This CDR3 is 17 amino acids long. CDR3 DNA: TGCACCAGCAGCTTAACGGAACTAGCGGGATGGGCGGATACGCAGTATTTT. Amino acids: CTSSLTELAGWADTQYF.

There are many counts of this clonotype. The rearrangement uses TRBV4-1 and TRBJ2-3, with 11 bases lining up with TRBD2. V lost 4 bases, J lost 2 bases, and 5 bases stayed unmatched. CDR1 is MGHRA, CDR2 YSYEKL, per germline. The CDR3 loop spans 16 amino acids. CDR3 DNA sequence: TGCGCCAGCAGCCCGGGGGGACTAGCGGACACAGATACGCAGTATTTT. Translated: CASSPGGLADTDTQYF.

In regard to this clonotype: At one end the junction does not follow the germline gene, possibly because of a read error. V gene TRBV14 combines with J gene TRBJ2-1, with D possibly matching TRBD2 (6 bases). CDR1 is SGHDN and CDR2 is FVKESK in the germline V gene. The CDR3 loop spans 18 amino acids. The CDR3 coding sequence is TGTGTCAGCAGCCTTGGGACTCCTTTCCTGGAAGACTACAATGAGCAGTTCTTC. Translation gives CVSSLGTPFLEDYNEQFF.

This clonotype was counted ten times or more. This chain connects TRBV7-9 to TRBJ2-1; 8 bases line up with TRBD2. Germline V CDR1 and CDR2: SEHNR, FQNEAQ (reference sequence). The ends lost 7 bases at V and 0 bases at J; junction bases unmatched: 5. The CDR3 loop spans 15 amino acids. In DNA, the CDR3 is TGTGCCAGCACCGGGGGGGGGAGCTCCTACAATGAGCAGTTCTTC. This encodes CASTGGGSSYNEQFF.

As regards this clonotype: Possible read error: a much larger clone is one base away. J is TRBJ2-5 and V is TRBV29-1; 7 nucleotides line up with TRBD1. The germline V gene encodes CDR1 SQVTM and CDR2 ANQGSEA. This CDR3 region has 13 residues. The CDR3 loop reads CGATGTEQETQYF. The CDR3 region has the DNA TGCGGCGCTACCGGGACAGAGCAAGAGACCCAGTACTTC.

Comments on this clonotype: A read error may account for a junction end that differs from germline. CDR3 region: CVSTTQGASYDQYF. CDR3 DNA: TGTGTCAGCACAACGCAGGGTGCCAGCTACGACCAGTACTTC. The V call is TRBV11-2, the J call TRBJ2-7, with D possibly matching TRBD1 (5 bases). The germline CDR1 and CDR2 sequences are SGHAT and FQNNGV. This CDR3 is built from 14 residues.

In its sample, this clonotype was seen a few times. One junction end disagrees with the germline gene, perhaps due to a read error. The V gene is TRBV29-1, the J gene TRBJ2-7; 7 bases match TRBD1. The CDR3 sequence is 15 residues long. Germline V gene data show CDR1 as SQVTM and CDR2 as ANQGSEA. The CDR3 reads CSAEDPTGSPYEQYF. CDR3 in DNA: TGCAGCGCTGAAGATCCGACAGGGAGCCCCTACGAGCAGTACTTC.

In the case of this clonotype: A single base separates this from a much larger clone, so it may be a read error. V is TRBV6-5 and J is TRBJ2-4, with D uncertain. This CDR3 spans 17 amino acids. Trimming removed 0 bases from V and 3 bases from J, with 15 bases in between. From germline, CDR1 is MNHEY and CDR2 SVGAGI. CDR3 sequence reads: CASSYSIVDLVKNIQYF. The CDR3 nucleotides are TGTGCCAGCAGTTACTCGATCGTAGACCTAGTCAAAAACATTCAGTACTTC.

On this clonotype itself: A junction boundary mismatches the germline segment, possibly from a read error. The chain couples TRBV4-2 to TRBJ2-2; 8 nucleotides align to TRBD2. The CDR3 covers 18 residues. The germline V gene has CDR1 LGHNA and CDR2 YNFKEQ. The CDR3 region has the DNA TGTGCCAGCAGCCAAGAGGGACCAGCGGGGGCGAATACCGGGGAGCCGTTTTTT. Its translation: CASSQEGPAGANTGEPFF.